This T cell receptor beta chain was profiled in a study of metastatic and nonmetastatic thyroid tumors. As for the study in general: The study looked at repertoires side by side in blood and in tumor or nodule tissue from malignant and benign thyroid patients. Findings and caveats of the study: Compared with benign nodules, malignant thyroid tumors were reported to have significantly higher TCR beta diversity in both blood and tumor.

Trimming stripped 7 bases from V and 4 bases from J, with 17 bases between. This CDR3 comprises 14 residues. The germline gives CDR1 MNHEY, CDR2 SMNVEV (reference sequence). Per the study methods: In papillary thyroid cancer, a distant-metastasis classifier was built using CDR3 differences across clinicopathological groups. TCRdb called clones again from the PCR reads with MiXCR. These V and J calls originate from TCRdb's pipeline instead of the authors' own analysis. Of 17,000 or so clones in the sample, roughly 27% are singletons; the top ten hold roughly 13%. Thyroid surgery was performed in patients who had received no treatment beforehand. This clone showed up just a few times. The antigen remains undetermined.

V gene TRBV27 combines with J gene TRBJ2-7, with D maybe TRBD1 (5 bases). The receptor was derived from a female donor with papillary thyroid cancer or a benign thyroid nodule (not recorded which). Some clones in this sample may be carry-over from other donors' samples. Specimen: adjacent normal tissue. The CDR3 DNA reads TGTGCCAGCACTACCTTCGGTGGGGCTTACGAGCAGTACTTC. Translating gives CASTTFGGAYEQYF.